This entry features one T cell receptor beta chain sequence. What it binds is not known. The data were taken from a study of long-term antiretroviral therapy in people with HIV. Study outcomes and limitations: Compared with controls, HIV repertoires showed narrower CDR3 length ranges. An increase in diversity followed ART, yet levels stayed below transplant donor controls. All time points showed a repertoire dominated by clones expanded before ART.

Per the germline V gene, CDR1 is SGHAT and CDR2 is FQNNGV. With V trimmed by 5 bases and J by 6 bases, 8 bases remained unmatched. The CDR3 is 14 residues long. Running of the v3.0 immunoSEQ assay took place at survey level. This table comes from immunoSEQ multiplex PCR, and its TCRdb copy is limited to in-frame clones, with some not included. The sample contains tens of thousands of clones, 90% to 95% of which appear only once. The sample here was unsorted PBMCs, taken 3.7 years after starting antiretroviral therapy. This rearrangement joins TRBV11-2 to TRBJ2-7; 9 bases are shared with TRBD2. The clonotype was recovered from a woman aged 45-60 years with HIV. The CDR3 here is CASSRTSALGEQYF. DNA for the CDR3: TGTGCCAGCAGCCGGACTAGCGCTCTCGGCGAGCAGTACTTC.